These T cell receptor beta chains were read from a single sample in a study of T cells in Graves' hyperthyroidism and ophthalmopathy. TCRdb reprocessed the multiplex PCR reads via MiXCR and lists one record per CDR3 protein. The sample has around 540,000 distinct CDR3 sequences; 40% to 55% are singletons. Sequences were obtained from peripheral blood or thyroid tissue (not recorded which). These receptors were collected from a woman aged 18-29 years with Graves' hyperthyroidism. CDR3s include the opening cysteine and the closing phenylalanine or tryptophan. D genes are given only for firm matches. Clone sizes are given selectively: once, few, many, or a class where the clone is expanded.

TGTGCCAGCAGCCGTGGAGGCAGGAGTCTCTACGAGCAGTACTTC CASSRGGRSLYEQYF NA TRBV11-1 NA TRBJ2-7
TGCAGCACTAAACAGGGGGATCAGCCCCAGCATTTT CSTKQGDQPQHF many TRBV29-1 TRBD1 TRBJ1-5
TGTGCCAGCAGTTACAGGAGCTCCTACGAGCAGTACTTC CASSYRSSYEQYF few TRBV6-2/TRBV6-3 NA TRBJ2-7
TGTGCCAGCAGGGAACAGGGCAGCTCCTACGAGCAGTACTTC CASREQGSSYEQYF NA TRBV7-2 NA TRBJ2-7
TGTGCCAGCAGAAGACAGGGGCCATATTCACCCCTCCACTTT CASRRQGPYSPLHF NA TRBV2 TRBD1 TRBJ1-6
TGTGCCAGCAGCTTAGGCCCCGGGGAAGAAAAACCCCAGCATTTT CASSLGPGEEKPQHF NA TRBV11-1 NA TRBJ1-5
TGTGCCAGCAGTGAAACAGGAAAATACGAGCAGTACTTC CASSETGKYEQYF NA TRBV6-1 NA TRBJ2-7
TGTGCCAGCAGCCCCCAATGGACAGGGACTTTCGAGCAGTACTTC CASSPQWTGTFEQYF NA TRBV13 TRBD1 TRBJ2-7
TGCAGTGCTAGAGAATCCGCCCCGGACGAGCAGTACTTC CSARESAPDEQYF NA TRBV20-1 NA TRBJ2-7
TGTGCCACCAGCAGAGTCCTCTCTGGGGAGCCCCAGTACTTC CATSRVLSGEPQYF NA TRBV15 NA TRBJ2-5
TGTGCCAGCAGCACACCCCCGGGGCGCCAAGAGACCCAGTACTTC CASSTPPGRQETQYF many TRBV7-9 NA TRBJ2-5
TGCGCCACCTCAGGCAGACAGAACTATGGCTACACCTTC CATSGRQNYGYTF NA TRBV29-1 NA TRBJ1-2
TGTGCCACCAGCAGAGACAGGGCCGGTAATTCACCCCTCCACTTT CATSRDRAGNSPLHF NA TRBV15 NA TRBJ1-6
TGTGCCACCAGCAGTCAGGGTCTGGGCTATGGCTACACCTTC CATSSQGLGYGYTF NA TRBV15 NA TRBJ1-2
TGTGCCATCAGTGAACGGCGCGGGTTGAGGGACGAGCAGTACTTC CAISERRGLRDEQYF many TRBV10-3 NA TRBJ2-7
TGTGCCATCAGTGACCCAAGGGTCGAGCAGTACTTC CAISDPRVEQYF NA TRBV10-3 NA TRBJ2-7
TGTGCCATCAGTGATTACAGCAACACCGGGGAGCTGTACTTC CAISDYSNTGELYF once TRBV10-3 NA TRBJ2-7
TGTGCCAGCAGTCCTCGAGGTTATAATTCACCCCTCCACTTT CASSPRGYNSPLHF few TRBV12-3/TRBV12-4 NA TRBJ1-6
TGTGCCAGTAGTCGGTCAGCAAGCACCTACGAGCAGTACTTC CASSRSASTYEQYF NA TRBV19 NA TRBJ2-7
TGTGCCAGCAGCTTATCAGCGGAAACCTACGAGCAGTACTTC CASSLSAETYEQYF few TRBV7-3 NA TRBJ2-7
TGCAGCTTGGAACGGGGACACGAGCAGTACTTC CSLERGHEQYF NA TRBV29-1 NA TRBJ2-7
TGCAGTGCGGCAGGTGGCTGGGGCTATGGCTACACCTTC CSAAGGWGYGYTF few TRBV20-1 NA TRBJ1-2
TGTGCCACCAGCAGAGATCTGGGGTCACTAGCGGTGCCATCCTGGGCCAACGTCCTGACTTTC CATSRDLGSLAVPSWANVLTF many TRBV15 TRBD2 TRBJ2-6
TGTGCCAGCAGCTTAATGGGGGGCGGATACGAGCAGTACTTC CASSLMGGGYEQYF NA TRBV7-3 NA TRBJ2-7
TGCGCCAGCAGCCACTTCCCACAGGGATACGAGCAGTACTTC CASSHFPQGYEQYF NA TRBV7-8 NA TRBJ2-7
TGCAGCCAAGATAGGGTTGACTATGGCTACACCTTC CSQDRVDYGYTF NA TRBV29-1 NA TRBJ1-2
TGTGCCAGCAGCTTAAATAGGGGTGGTGCTTTCTTT CASSLNRGGAFF many TRBV7-6 NA TRBJ1-1
TGTGCCAGCAGTGATATACTAGCGGGAGGTGAGCAGTACTTC CASSDILAGGEQYF NA TRBV25-1 TRBD2 TRBJ2-7
TGTGCCAGCTCACGGGGCTTAAAAGAGACCCAGTACTTC CASSRGLKETQYF few TRBV18 NA TRBJ2-5
TGTGCCAGCAGTGAAGGGGTCTGGAACACTGAAGCTTTCTTT CASSEGVWNTEAFF NA TRBV25-1 NA TRBJ1-1
TGTGCCAGCAGCGCCTCTCGGACGGACCTTGGTTATGGCTACACCTTC CASSASRTDLGYGYTF NA TRBV9 NA TRBJ1-2
TGCAGCGTTGTTGGGGGAGGGCTTGGCTACACCTTC CSVVGGGLGYTF NA TRBV29-1 NA TRBJ1-2
TGCGCCAGCAGCTTCAAACACCCGGGCTCTGGGGCCAACGTCCTGACTTTC CASSFKHPGSGANVLTF NA TRBV5-1 NA TRBJ2-6
TGTGCCAGCAGCTCGTTTACAGCCTACAATCAGCCCCAGCATTTT CASSSFTAYNQPQHF NA TRBV5-8 NA TRBJ1-5
TGTGCCAGCAGCTTCGCCGGGACGTCAAACACTGAAGCTTTCTTT CASSFAGTSNTEAFF few TRBV7-2 NA TRBJ1-1
TGTGCCAGCAGTGATAACTCAGGGACAGCGAATTCACCCCTCCACTTT CASSDNSGTANSPLHF NA TRBV25-1 TRBD1 TRBJ1-6
TGTGCCAGCAGTGACGCAGACCGGAGGGGACCCTACGAGCAGTACTTC CASSDADRRGPYEQYF few TRBV2 NA TRBJ2-7
TGTGCCATCAGCCAAGATATTCGGGTTCAGCCCCAGCATTTT CAISQDIRVQPQHF NA TRBV10-3 NA TRBJ1-5
TGTGCCAGCAGCTTAATCGACAGGGGGAACACTGAAGCTTTCTTT CASSLIDRGNTEAFF NA TRBV11-2 TRBD1 TRBJ1-1
TGTGCCAGCAGCTCTCCTCGGGGAGGGCATTACGAGCAGTACTTC CASSSPRGGHYEQYF NA TRBV7-2 TRBD2 TRBJ2-7
TGTGCCAGCACCGAAGAGGGGACGATATCCTACGAGCAGTACTTC CASTEEGTISYEQYF NA TRBV2 NA TRBJ2-7
TGCGCCAGCAGCCCCGGGACATCCTCTGTTGAGCAGTACTTC CASSPGTSSVEQYF NA TRBV5-1 NA TRBJ2-7
TGCAGTGCTAGAAGGAAAGGGTCTGAAAAACTGTTTTTT CSARRKGSEKLFF many TRBV20-1 NA TRBJ1-4
TGTGCCAGTAGTCCGATGGGCTATGGCTACACCTTC CASSPMGYGYTF many TRBV19 NA TRBJ1-2
TGTGCCAGCGGCATGTGGACCGGACACGGGGAGCTGTTTTTT CASGMWTGHGELFF NA TRBV5-4 NA TRBJ2-2